The 26 T cell receptor beta chains below come from one sample, sequenced in a study of blood T cells in healthy people across ages. For the second PCR, which ran for about 7 to 11 cycles, a sample-barcoded 5' primer and a J-beta primer mix were used. Using its own MiXCR run on the 5' RACE reads, TCRdb lists one record per CDR3 protein. This sample carries hundreds of thousands of distinct CDR3 sequences, 40% to 50% of them seen once, and the ten largest clones take approximately 29%. The sequencing sample was made of blood. The receptors were sampled from a man older than 75 in good health.

This clonotype has more than one count but fewer than ten. The rearrangement uses TRBV6-6 and TRBJ1-5; 7 bases agree with TRBD1. The CDR3 extends over 16 amino acids. V was pared by 2 bases and J by 5 bases, with 9 bases of the junction left unmatched. The germline V gene encodes CDR1 MNHNY and CDR2 SVGAGI (reference sequence). For the CDR3, the DNA is TGTGCCAGCAGTTACCCGACAGGGAGGGGAGATCAGCCCCAGCATTTT. Residues: CASSYPTGRGDQPQHF.

This clonotype appeared a few times. The chain recombines TRBV12-3 or TRBV12-4 with TRBJ2-3; 9 bases match TRBD1. This CDR3 region has 15 residues. The junction had 4 bases not matched to a gene; V was cut back by 6 bases and J by 0 bases. CDR3 sequence: CASRWTGVSTDTQYF. CDR3 coding DNA: TGTGCCAGCAGGTGGACAGGGGTTAGCACAGATACGCAGTATTTT.

The V and J genes are TRBV4-3 and TRBJ2-3; weak D call: TRBD1 (5 bases). V gave up 2 bases and J gave up 6 bases, with 12 bases separating them. The germline CDR1 and CDR2 sequences are LGHNA and YSLEER. The CDR3 length is 14 residues. The CDR3 here is CASSQYQGGDTQYF. In nucleotides, the CDR3 is TGCGCCAGCAGCCAATATCAGGGCGGCGATACGCAGTATTTT.

In its sample, this clonotype was seen a few times. The chain combines TRBV12-3 or TRBV12-4 with TRBJ2-2, with D perhaps matching TRBD1 (5 bases). V shed 3 bases and J shed 0 bases, with 8 bases lying between them. This CDR3 is built from 15 residues. CDR3 sequence reads: CASSFGHTNTGELFF. The CDR3 DNA reads as TGTGCCAGCAGTTTTGGACATACGAACACCGGGGAGCTGTTTTTT.

In nucleotides, the CDR3 is TGTGCCAGCAGTGACCTCAAGGGGCTAGCGGATACGCAGTATTTT. It translates to CASSDLKGLADTQYF. The chain couples TRBV2 to TRBJ2-3, with D perhaps matching TRBD2 (6 bases). The CDR3 is 15 residues long. The V gene lost 3 bases and the J gene lost 6 bases, with 16 bases spanning the gap. Germline V gives CDR1 SNHLY, CDR2 FYNNEI. The full variable domain, its missing parts supplied by reference TRBV2 and TRBJ2-3, is EPEVTQTPSHQVTQMGQEVILRCVPISNHLYFYWYRQILGQKVEFLVSFYNNEISEKSEIFDDQFSVERPDGSNFTLKIRSTKLEDSAMYFCASSDLKGLADTQYFGPGTRLTVL.

This clonotype was observed at least ten times. The chain combines TRBV7-2 with TRBJ2-7, with D possibly TRBD2 on 5 matching bases. This CDR3 has 14 residues. Germline V gene data show CDR1 as SGHTA and CDR2 as FQGNSA. Trimming cost V 5 bases and J 2 bases, with 13 bases left between them. The CDR3 DNA follows: TGTGCCAGCAGCCGAGTTGGCGGGCCCTACGAGCAGTACTTC. Its translation: CASSRVGGPYEQYF.

A remark on this clonotype: With a much larger clone just one base away, this may be a read error. CDR3 sequence reads: CASSLLTSGGYNEQYF. The CDR3 region has the DNA TGTGCCAGCAGCCTATTGACTAGCGGGGGCTACAATGAGCAGTACTTC. V usage is TRBV7-2 and J usage is TRBJ2-5; TRBD2 agrees at 12 bases. The V segment lost 5 bases and the J segment 11 bases; nucleotides outside the gene matches: 15. The germline V gene encodes CDR1 SGHTA and CDR2 FQGNSA. This CDR3 has 16 amino acids.

This clonotype occurred many times. The gene calls are TRBV20-1 and TRBJ1-2, with 11 positions matching TRBD1. Germline V gene data show CDR1 as DFQATT and CDR2 as SNEGSKA (reference sequence). The CDR3 sequence is 18 residues long. After removal of 3 bases from V and 0 bases from J, the junction contained 12 bases not matched to a gene. The CDR3 sequence: CSARNPGQGDLANYGYTF. The DNA of the CDR3 is TGCAGTGCTAGGAACCCGGGACAGGGGGATTTAGCTAACTATGGCTACACCTTC.

This clonotype was seen more than once but under ten times. One end of the junction varies from germline; a read error may be responsible. This chain uses TRBV20-1 with TRBJ1-4; no definite D call. The CDR3 totals 13 residues. In germline, CDR1 is DFQATT, CDR2 SNEGSKA (reference sequence). CDR3 coding DNA: TGCAGTGCGAGAGGGTGGAGTAATGAAAAACTGTTTTTT. It is translated as CSARGWSNEKLFF.

J is TRBJ1-5 and V is TRBV7-2; a weak D match, TRBD1 (6 bases). The V end lost 6 bases, the J end lost 4 bases, and 13 bases lay between the germline ends. Germline loops: CDR1 SGHTA, CDR2 FQGNSA. CDR3 length: 14 residues. Here the CDR3 reads CASRRGGGNQPQHF. As DNA, the CDR3 is TGTGCCAGCAGAAGGGGGGGAGGAAATCAGCCCCAGCATTTT.

The V and J genes are TRBV12-3 or TRBV12-4 and TRBJ1-4; 8 bases line up with TRBD1. V shed 5 bases, J shed 8 bases, and the junction held 7 bases outside the gene matches. The CDR3 is made up of 14 amino acids. The CDR3 region has the DNA TGTGCCAGCAGTGCGACAGGGGAGGGGGAAAAACTGTTTTTT. Translating gives CASSATGEGEKLFF.

There are a few counts of this clonotype. A much larger clone lies a single base off, so this may be a read error. The chain has TRBV29-1 and TRBJ2-5; D is unclear. Deletions cut 3 bases from V and 11 bases from J, with 16 bases between. The V gene's germline CDR1 is SQVTM and CDR2 ANQGSEA. The CDR3 loop spans 12 amino acids. CDR3 bases: TGCAGCGTTGAGGACCGTAGCTATGAGCAGTACTTC. Translated: CSVEDRSYEQYF. The full variable domain, in which reference TRBV29-1 and TRBJ2-5 provide the parts outside the CDR3, is SAVISQKPSRDICQRGTSLTIQCQVDSQVTMMFWYRQQPGQSLTLIATANQGSEATYESGFVIDKFPISRPNLTFSTLTVSNMSPEDSSIYLCSVEDRSYEQYFGPGTRLLVL.

This clonotype has a handful of counts. The chain joins TRBV14 to TRBJ2-3; 15 bases agree with TRBD2. The CDR3 consists of 18 residues. With V trimmed by 2 bases and J by 5 bases, 8 bases remained unmatched. Looked up from germline, CDR1 is SGHDN and CDR2 is FVKESK. The CDR3 DNA reads TGTGCCAGCAGCCAACTAGGACTAGCGGGAGGGCCTCGAGATACGCAGTATTTT. Translated: CASSQLGLAGGPRDTQYF.

The CDR3 sequence is CASNSRRGQFF. The CDR3, as DNA: TGTGCCAGCAACTCCCGGCGAGGGCAGTTCTTC. This chain links TRBV6-5 with TRBJ2-1; D remains unclear. The CDR3 covers 11 residues. V was trimmed by 7 bases and J by 12 bases, leaving 13 bases between them. Germline values: CDR1 MNHEY, CDR2 SVGAGI.

This rearrangement joins TRBV20-1 to TRBJ1-2; D gene ambiguous. Trimming removed 4 bases from V and 3 bases from J, with 12 bases in between. CDR1 and CDR2 from the germline V gene are DFQATT and SNEGSKA (reference sequence). The length of the CDR3 is 13 residues. As DNA, the CDR3 is TGCAGTGCTACCACCAAGCAACACTATGGCTACACCTTC. Translated: CSATTKQHYGYTF.

This clonotype showed up just a few times. V gene TRBV27 combines with J gene TRBJ2-5; either TRBD1 or TRBD2 may fit D (5 bases each). Per the germline V gene, CDR1 is MNHEY and CDR2 is SMNVEV (reference sequence). Trimming shortened V by 10 bases and J by 11 bases, and 29 bases separated the two germline ends. The CDR3 loop spans 15 amino acids. CDR3 sequence: CATSPLGFGAVEQYF. Here the CDR3 DNA reads TGTGCCACGTCCCCTTTAGGTTTCGGGGCTGTTGAGCAGTACTTC.

This clonotype was counted ten times or more. The gene calls are TRBV7-2 and TRBJ1-5; 8 bases line up with TRBD1. Germline V gives CDR1 SGHTA, CDR2 FQGNSA. The V and J ends lost 4 bases and 7 bases, in that order; junction bases with no gene match: 6. The CDR3 covers 14 residues. CDR3 loop: CASSSRQGQQPQHF. The CDR3 nucleotides read TGTGCCAGCAGCTCACGACAGGGGCAACAGCCCCAGCATTTT.

A few counts support this clonotype. This sequence joins TRBV2 and TRBJ2-3; D is undetermined. Germline CDR1 is SNHLY and CDR2 is FYNNEI. Trimming removed 8 bases at V and 6 bases at J, with 9 bases between. The CDR3 loop spans 11 amino acids. The CDR3 region has the DNA TGTGCCAGCCTTAGGAAGGATACGCAGTATTTT. Encoded protein: CASLRKDTQYF.

Ten or more counts support this clonotype. The chain joins TRBV7-8 to TRBJ2-5, with D possibly TRBD1 on 6 matching bases. The CDR3 has 14 amino acids. The germline CDR1 and CDR2 sequences are SGHVS and FQNEAQ. Trimming pared 2 bases from V and 4 bases from J, leaving 11 bases between. As DNA, the CDR3 is TGTGCCAGCAGCTTACTACAGGGTGCAGAGACCCAGTACTTC. Its protein is CASSLLQGAETQYF.

The CDR3 is CAISEPDGNTEAFF. CDR3 nucleotides: TGTGCCATCAGTGAGCCGGACGGGAACACTGAAGCTTTCTTT. J is TRBJ1-1 and V is TRBV10-3; D gene ambiguous. Trimming removed 2 bases from V and 1 base from J, with 8 bases in between. Germline loops: CDR1 ENHRY, CDR2 SYGVKD. The CDR3 extends over 14 amino acids.

This clonotype was seen a handful of times. This chain uses TRBV4-3 with TRBJ2-2; D is unresolved. The V gene lost 4 bases and the J gene lost 7 bases, with 13 bases spanning the gap. Germline V gene lookup returns CDR1 LGHNA and CDR2 YSLEER. CDR3 length equals 14 residues. In DNA form, the CDR3 reads TGCGCCAGCAGCCGGGGTTATTTGGACGGGGAGCTGTTTTTT. Protein: CASSRGYLDGELFF.

The chain recombines TRBV20-1 with TRBJ2-4, with TRBD2 matching over 11 bases. The DNA end favors TRBJ2-5, so the J call may be wrong. The CDR3 runs to 16 residues. The germline gives CDR1 DFQATT, CDR2 SNEGSKA (reference sequence). The chain's CDR3 is CSARSLLAGGGETQYF. The CDR3 bases are TGCAGTGCTAGAAGTCTCTTAGCGGGAGGGGGAGAGACCCAGTACTTC.

This clonotype has at least ten counts. This chain joins TRBV7-2 and TRBJ2-3, with TRBD2 matching over 16 bases. Germline V lookup: CDR1 SGHTA, CDR2 FQGNSA. With V trimmed by 1 base and J by 5 bases, 9 bases remained unmatched. CDR3 size: 19 residues. CDR3 nucleotides: TGTGCCAGCAGCTTAGACCCGGGACTAGCGGGGGGGCTGGAAGATACGCAGTATTTT. Amino acid sequence: CASSLDPGLAGGLEDTQYF.

The genes are TRBV12-3 or TRBV12-4 and TRBJ2-3; D possibly corresponds to TRBD2 (5 bases). The CDR3 has 16 amino acids. Between the trimmed V and J ends, which lost 2 bases and 4 bases, there was a span of 16 bases. The CDR3 nucleotides read TGTGCCAGCAGTTTACTAGCTACAATTAGAGCAGATACGCAGTATTTT. Amino acid sequence: CASSLLATIRADTQYF.

The chain links TRBV18 to TRBJ2-5, with a weak D call TRBD1 (5 bases). The J call may be faulty, since TRBJ2-7 better matches the DNA end. CDR1 and CDR2 from the germline V gene are KGHSH and LQKENI. This CDR3 spans 16 amino acids. The CDR3 loop reads CASSPPQIRAGNEQYF. CDR3 nucleotides: TGTGCCAGCTCACCACCACAAATTCGAGCAGGGAACGAGCAGTACTTC.

This clonotype has at least ten counts. CDR3 DNA sequence: TGTGCCAGCAGCTTAGCGCCTGAGGGTGCTGGCTACACCTTC. Amino acid sequence: CASSLAPEGAGYTF. The chain uses TRBV7-2 and TRBJ1-2; D call uncertain. Trimming removed 0 bases at V and 7 bases at J, with 12 bases between. Germline V gene data show CDR1 as SGHTA and CDR2 as FQGNSA. The CDR3 runs 14 residues.